The TCR beta chain under discussion was sequenced for a study of blood T cell repertoires in COVID-19. Overall study: Acute and convalescent COVID-19 samples came from the United States, Italy and Spain. PBMCs, B-cell-depleted T cells, or T cells were the source of the cDNA or gDNA that made up the material.

V shed 3 bases, J shed 2 bases, and the junction held 7 bases outside the gene matches. The CDR3 is 17 amino acids. Germline V lookup: CDR1 SEHNR, CDR2 FQNEAQ (reference sequence). Original handling: Reference gene primer amplification in the assay estimated nucleated cell counts. Profiling relied on immunoSEQ multiplex PCR, and the TCRdb table lists in-frame clones only, not all of them. That table gives V, J and clone size, and the DNA gave D and trimming. The sample lists a few hundred thousand clones, 88% occurring once. A Seattle source enrolled patients during active infection and followed them longitudinally.

The TCR was taken from a woman aged 45-65 years with COVID-19, enrolled during active disease. The chain employs TRBV7-9 and TRBJ1-2; 12 nucleotides line up with TRBD1. Sample: peripheral blood. The CDR3 reads CASSLGQGAPLNYGYTF. DNA for the CDR3: TGTGCCAGCAGCTTGGGACAGGGGGCCCCCCTGAACTATGGCTACACCTTC.